Following are 4 T cell receptor beta chains from one sample sequenced in a study of tumor-infiltrating lymphocytes in primary liver carcinoma. Unsorted whole blood supplied the RNA, and germline DNA was extracted too. A constant-region primer served to make TCR beta cDNA from roughly 460 ng total RNA. What produced the TCR beta libraries was three nested multiplex PCR rounds using slightly modified ARM-PCR. PCR rounds one and two used TRBV1-TRBV30 forward primers with a C-beta reverse primer for around 9 cycles each. TCRdb reprocessed the multiplex PCR reads via MiXCR and lists one record per CDR3 protein. This repertoire shows 330,000 or so distinct CDR3 sequences, less than 75% found once; its top ten account for about 6%. The specimen was peripheral blood. The receptors derive from a middle-aged man with primary liver carcinoma and hepatitis B virus infection.

Notes on this clonotype: Its ends do not fully match the called genes, so a read error is possible. This rearrangement joins TRBV5-1 to TRBJ2-3; TRBD2 matches 8 bases. Looked up from germline, CDR1 is SGHRS and CDR2 is YFSETQ. The CDR3 is made up of 17 amino acids. CDR3 residues: CASSPPRGRTSTDMQYF. The CDR3 region has the DNA TGCGCCAGCAGCCCCCCCCGCGGGAGGACCAGCACAGATATGCAGTATTTT.

As regards this clonotype: This CDR3 is missing its conserved last phenylalanine or tryptophan, likely due to a read error. V gene TRBV6-1 combines with J gene TRBJ1-5; D is ambiguous. This CDR3 comprises 14 residues. Germline CDR1 reads MNHNS; CDR2 reads SASEGT. CDR3 DNA sequence: TGTGTCAGCAGTGATAGGGTGTCCAATCAGCCCCAGCATTCT. It encodes CVSSDRVSNQPQHS.

J is TRBJ2-7 and V is TRBV5-4; the match to TRBD1 covers 8 bases. Germline CDR1 reads SGHNT; CDR2 reads YYREEE (reference sequence). The CDR3 totals 14 residues. The trim removed 4 bases at V and 2 bases at J, leaving 5 bases unmatched. DNA of the CDR3: TGTGCCAGCAGCACAGGACAGGGTCCCTACGAGCAGTACTTC. Residues: CASSTGQGPYEQYF.

This sequence joins TRBV7-9 and TRBJ2-2; 7 nucleotides align to TRBD1. V trimming: 4 bases; J trimming: 5 bases; junction bases outside the gene matches: 7. Germline V CDR1 and CDR2: SEHNR, FQNEAQ (reference sequence). The CDR3 consists of 15 residues. CDR3 DNA sequence: TGTGCCAGCAGCTCCCGGGACAGAGCAACCGGGGAGCTGTTTTTT. It codes for CASSSRDRATGELFF. The entire variable domain, with the rest obtained from reference TRBV7-9 and TRBJ2-2, is as follows: DTGVSQNPRHKITKRGQNVTFRCDPISEHNRLYWYRQTLGQGPEFLTYFQNEAQLEKSRLLSDRFSAERPKGSFSTLEIQRTEQGDSAMYLCASSSRDRATGELFFGEGSRLTVL.